This T cell receptor (beta chain) was sequenced in a study of blood T cell repertoires in COVID-19. Turning to the study itself: The United States, Italy and Spain were the sources of the acute and convalescent COVID-19 samples.

Across about 22 US areas, participants ranged in age from roughly 18 to 89 years. Trimming pared 0 bases from V and 7 bases from J, leaving 10 bases between. Germline CDR1 is LGHDT and CDR2 is YNNKEL (reference sequence). The CDR3 length is 15 residues. In the authors' workflow: Nucleated cell number was recorded as an estimate derived from reference gene primer amplification. Libraries were prepared by immunoSEQ multiplex PCR; TCRdb keeps only in-frame clonotypes and omits some of them. The DNA was the basis for D and trimming; V, J and clone size are from that table. The top ten hold approximately 3% of the sample, which has hundreds of thousands of clones, about nine tenths seen once.

The chain couples TRBV3-1 (or the pseudogene TRBV3-2) to TRBJ1-6; tentative D call: TRBD1 (5 bases). This receptor was identified in a woman in her fifties or sixties in a cohort exposed to, infected with or recovered from COVID-19 (not recorded which). Sequenced: PBMCs or T cells enriched from blood (not recorded which). The CDR3 is CASSQERGRNSPLHF. Written as DNA, the CDR3 is TGTGCCAGCAGCCAAGAACGGGGGAGGAATTCACCCCTCCACTTT.